Listed here are 27 T cell receptor beta chains from one sample, sequenced in a study of blood T cell repertoires in COVID-19. The protocol was immunoSEQ multiplex PCR, while the TCRdb copy is restricted to in-frame clones and leaves out a portion. The sample lists 250,000 or so clones; about 86% were seen once. The specimen was peripheral blood. These receptors came from a man older than 75 with acute or convalescent COVID-19.

This clone occurred a few times. The chain combines TRBV12-3 or TRBV12-4 with TRBJ1-1; 7 bases fit TRBD1. CDR3 length equals 13 residues. J gave up 4 bases and V 6 bases, and 5 bases lay outside the gene matches. The CDR3 DNA reads as TGTGCCAGCAGAACCGGGACAGCCACTGAAGCTTTCTTT. This encodes CASRTGTATEAFF.

This clone appeared once. The rearrangement joins TRBV18 to TRBJ1-1; no firm D call. The V and J ends lost 5 bases and 4 bases respectively, with 17 bases between them. This CDR3 comprises 15 residues. Germline V gene sequence: CDR1 KGHSH, CDR2 LQKENI. The CDR3 spells CASSSHEGVGTEAFF. Here the CDR3 DNA reads TGTGCCAGCTCATCCCACGAGGGTGTGGGCACTGAAGCTTTCTTT.

The chain employs TRBV28 and TRBJ1-1; D ambiguous. The V gene lost 2 bases and the J gene lost 10 bases, with 11 bases spanning the gap. The CDR3 runs to 12 residues. Germline CDR1 reads MDHEN; CDR2 reads SYDVKM. The chain's CDR3 is CASSLAPRSAFF. For the CDR3, the DNA is TGTGCCAGCAGTTTAGCGCCTAGATCAGCTTTCTTT.

This clone was seen a single time. The chain couples TRBV14 to TRBJ1-2; 7 nucleotides align to TRBD1. Losses at the gene ends were 1 base for V and 3 bases for J; bases not matched to a gene: 8. Per germline, CDR1 SGHDN and CDR2 FVKESK. The length of the CDR3 is 16 residues. The CDR3 sequence: CASSQGLTGPYYGYTF. In DNA, the CDR3 is TGTGCCAGCAGCCAAGGACTGACAGGGCCTTACTATGGCTACACCTTC.

The chain couples TRBV3-1 (or the pseudogene TRBV3-2) to TRBJ1-4; 8 bases line up with TRBD1. Germline lookup yields CDR1 LGHDT and CDR2 YNNKEL (reference sequence). V lost 5 bases to trimming and J lost 6 bases; unmatched junction nucleotides: 11. The CDR3 totals 16 residues. For the CDR3, the DNA is TGTGCCAGCAGCACACTCGGACAGGGCGGGGATGAAAAACTGTTTTTT. Translated: CASSTLGQGGDEKLFF.

The CDR3 DNA reads TGTGCCACCAGTGATCGGACAGGGCTGGGTGGCTACACCTTC. Its translation is CATSDRTGLGGYTF. This sequence joins TRBV24-1 and TRBJ1-2; 8 positions match TRBD1. Germline V gives CDR1 KGHDR, CDR2 SFDVKD. With 3 bases clipped from V and 7 bases from J, the junction kept 6 bases outside the gene matches. The CDR3 has 14 residues.

The genes are TRBV6-6 and TRBJ2-7; 9 bases align to TRBD2. Looked up from germline, CDR1 is MNHNY and CDR2 is SVGAGI (reference sequence). Trimming took 5 bases from V and 1 from J; bases not matched to a gene: 18. This CDR3 is built from 19 residues. CDR3 in amino acids: CASSPDFGGSGSASYEQYF. DNA for the CDR3: TGTGCCAGCAGTCCCGATTTCGGAGGTAGCGGGAGCGCGTCCTACGAGCAGTACTTC.

This chain uses TRBV18 with TRBJ1-1; TRBD1 might be the D (6 bases). V lost 2 bases and J lost 3, with 16 bases in between. This CDR3 is built from 16 residues. Germline CDR1 is KGHSH and CDR2 is LQKENI. The CDR3 coding sequence is TGTGCCAGCTCACCAAGGCGGGGGGCAGTCGACACTGAAGCTTTCTTT. As protein: CASSPRRGAVDTEAFF.

V gene TRBV18 combines with J gene TRBJ1-6; D unresolved. Trimming shortened V by 3 bases and J by 9 bases, and 18 bases separated the two germline ends. The CDR3 consists of 16 residues. Germline lookup yields CDR1 KGHSH and CDR2 LQKENI. The CDR3 loop reads CASSPIDISGASPLHF. In nucleotides, the CDR3 is TGTGCCAGCTCACCTATCGACATTTCTGGTGCTTCACCCCTCCACTTT.

CDR3 amino acids: CASNPGQGISYEQYF. In DNA form, the CDR3 reads TGTGCCAGCAACCCGGGACAGGGGATTTCCTACGAGCAGTACTTC. The rearrangement joins TRBV5-4 to TRBJ2-7; TRBD1 aligns across 10 bases. Germline assignment: CDR1 SGHNT and CDR2 YYREEE (reference sequence). This CDR3 spans 15 amino acids. J was trimmed by 1 base and V by 6 bases; bases with no gene match: 7.

The chain recombines TRBV9 with TRBJ2-5; D may be TRBD2 (6 bases). CDR3 size: 15 residues. The V gene lost 0 bases and the J gene lost 3 bases, with 12 bases spanning the gap. CDR1 is SGDLS and CDR2 is YYNGEE in the germline V gene. CDR3 loop: CASSVGGGTKETQYF. CDR3 in DNA: TGTGCCAGCAGCGTAGGGGGCGGGACCAAAGAGACCCAGTACTTC.

The genes are TRBV6-8 and TRBJ1-6; D may be TRBD1 (5 bases). Germline assignment: CDR1 MNHGY and CDR2 SAAAGT. The CDR3 runs 16 residues. The V end lost 4 bases, the J end lost 13 bases, and 23 bases lay between the germline ends. Here the CDR3 reads CASSSPLDSSPSPLHF. In DNA form, the CDR3 reads TGTGCCAGCAGTTCCCCCTTAGACAGTTCCCCTTCCCCCCTCCACTTT.

The chain links TRBV5-1 to TRBJ2-2, with 12 positions matching TRBD2. After removal of 4 bases from V and 5 bases from J, the junction contained 9 bases not matched to a gene. The CDR3 extends over 17 amino acids. Germline values: CDR1 SGHRS, CDR2 YFSETQ. This CDR3 reads CASSIRLAGVRTGELFF. CDR3 sequence (DNA): TGCGCCAGCAGCATACGACTAGCGGGAGTACGTACCGGGGAGCTGTTTTTT.

The sample holds a few counts of this clone. The chain couples TRBV23-1 to TRBJ1-5; 7 bases are a match to TRBD1. TRBV23-1 is an open reading frame, and its role is uncertain. V lost 3 bases to trimming and J lost 0 bases; unmatched junction nucleotides: 5. The CDR3 runs to 16 residues. The CDR3 coding sequence is TGCGCCAGCAGTCACTCCGGGACAGTTAGCAATCAGCCCCAGCATTTT. Amino acid sequence: CASSHSGTVSNQPQHF.

The chain links TRBV18 to TRBJ1-1; no clear D. Germline values: CDR1 KGHSH, CDR2 LQKENI. The ends were cut back, 6 bases at V and 0 bases at J, with 11 bases in the middle. The CDR3 totals 14 residues. DNA of the CDR3: TGTGCCAGCTCCACAGAAAGATTGAACACTGAAGCTTTCTTT. Its protein product is CASSTERLNTEAFF.

The rearrangement uses TRBV19 and TRBJ1-1; D is uncertain. The V and J ends lost 3 bases and 5 bases respectively, with 13 bases between them. The CDR3 has 14 residues. Germline values: CDR1 LNHDA, CDR2 SQIVND (reference sequence). CDR3 in DNA: TGTGCCAGTAGTATGGTGCGGGGAGGGACTGAAGCTTTCTTT. The encoded protein is CASSMVRGGTEAFF.

The V and J genes are TRBV28 and TRBJ1-2; no clear D. Germline V gene lookup returns CDR1 MDHEN and CDR2 SYDVKM. The CDR3 contains 13 residues. With 1 base removed from V and 2 bases from J, the gap between germline ends came to 5 bases. The CDR3 reads CASSLYRNYGYTF. CDR3 coding DNA: TGTGCCAGCAGTTTATACCGGAACTATGGCTACACCTTC.

This chain joins TRBV5-6 and TRBJ1-4, with 8 bases lining up with TRBD1. J lost 0 bases, V lost 0 bases, and 10 bases had no gene match. Looked up from germline, CDR1 is SGHDT and CDR2 is YYEEEE. This CDR3 contains 19 residues. The CDR3 sequence: CASSLGRGPFLATNEKLFF. The DNA of the CDR3 is TGTGCCAGCAGCTTGGGCAGGGGGCCATTTCTTGCAACTAATGAAAAACTGTTTTTT.

The gene calls are TRBV7-9 and TRBJ2-5; 8 bases line up with TRBD1. Germline trimming cut 5 bases from V and 5 bases from J; bases unmatched to any gene: 16. The CDR3 consists of 17 residues. Germline CDR1 SEHNR, CDR2 FQNEAQ (reference sequence). The CDR3 spells CASSPRQPDREDETQYF. CDR3 bases: TGTGCCAGCAGCCCCCGCCAACCGGACAGGGAAGACGAGACCCAGTACTTC. Drawing the rest from reference TRBV7-9 and TRBJ2-5, the complete variable domain is DTGVSQNPRHKITKRGQNVTFRCDPISEHNRLYWYRQTLGQGPEFLTYFQNEAQLEKSRLLSDRFSAERPKGSFSTLEIQRTEQGDSAMYLCASSPRQPDREDETQYFGPGTRLLVL.

This chain links TRBV6-5 with TRBJ2-1, with 7 positions matching TRBD2. Trimming cost V 5 bases and J 2 bases; bases outside gene matches: 3. The CDR3 covers 14 residues. Per the germline V gene, CDR1 is MNHEY and CDR2 is SVGAGI. DNA of the CDR3: TGTGCCAGCAGTCTAGCGGTTACCTACAATGAGCAGTTCTTC. Translation gives CASSLAVTYNEQFF.

CDR3 protein: CASSLETGGRDGYTF. The DNA of the CDR3 is TGTGCCAGCTCACTGGAGACAGGGGGCAGGGATGGCTACACCTTC. V is TRBV18 and J is TRBJ1-2, with 10 nucleotides matching TRBD1. This CDR3 is built from 15 residues. Germline loops: CDR1 KGHSH, CDR2 LQKENI. V gave up 4 bases and J gave up 6 bases; unmatched junction bases: 8.

Ten or more counts support this clone. The J gene is TRBJ2-1, the V gene TRBV7-9, with 10 bases lining up with TRBD1. This CDR3 spans 15 amino acids. Germline CDR1 reads SEHNR; CDR2 reads FQNEAQ (reference sequence). After removal of 5 bases from V and 4 bases from J, the junction contained 5 bases not matched to a gene. The CDR3 here is CASSPRTGGYNEQFF. The CDR3 DNA follows: TGTGCCAGCAGCCCTCGGACAGGGGGGTACAATGAGCAGTTCTTC.

This chain uses TRBV2 with TRBJ1-1; TRBD1 is a possible D gene (5 bases). Per germline, CDR1 SNHLY and CDR2 FYNNEI. The V end was cut by 2 bases, the J end by 4 bases, with 8 bases between. CDR3 length: 13 residues. Here the CDR3 DNA reads TGTGCCAGCAGTGAACGCAGGGCCACTGAAGCTTTCTTT. Translation gives CASSERRATEAFF. The full variable domain, rest sourced from reference TRBV2 and TRBJ1-1, is EPEVTQTPSHQVTQMGQEVILRCVPISNHLYFYWYRQILGQKVEFLVSFYNNEISEKSEIFDDQFSVERPDGSNFTLKIRSTKLEDSAMYFCASSERRATEAFFGQGTRLTVV.

In its sample, this clone was seen a few times. The chain recombines TRBV18 with TRBJ1-5; 7 bases match TRBD1. CDR3 length: 13 residues. V lost 2 bases, J lost 5 bases, and 0 bases stayed unmatched. Germline CDR1 and CDR2: KGHSH and LQKENI. CDR3 residues: CASSPDRDQPQHF. The CDR3 region has the DNA TGTGCCAGCTCACCAGACAGGGATCAGCCCCAGCATTTT.

V and J are TRBV9 and TRBJ2-7; 14 bases are a match to TRBD2. Trimming took 3 bases from V and 5 from J; bases not matched to a gene: 4. Germline CDR1 reads SGDLS; CDR2 reads YYNGEE. This CDR3 is built from 15 residues. In DNA form, the CDR3 reads TGTGCCAGCAGCGGGGGACTAGCGGGAGTGAACGAGCAGTACTTC. As protein: CASSGGLAGVNEQYF.

The chain employs TRBV6-4 and TRBJ1-6, with 7 bases that match TRBD1. J lost 6 bases, V lost 6 bases, and 2 bases had no gene match. This CDR3 is built from 13 residues. CDR1 MRHNA and CDR2 SNTAGT come from the germline V gene. The CDR3: CASSRQGNSPLHF. CDR3 bases: TGTGCCAGCAGCCGACAGGGTAATTCACCCCTCCACTTT.

This clone came up many times. The J gene is TRBJ2-7, the V gene TRBV4-2, with D perhaps matching TRBD2 (5 bases). V was trimmed by 4 bases and J by 7 bases, leaving 17 bases between them. This CDR3 region has 14 residues. Germline loops: CDR1 LGHNA, CDR2 YNFKEQ. CDR3 loop: CASSLPSDEGEQYF. As DNA, the CDR3 is TGTGCCAGCAGCCTCCCAAGCGACGAGGGAGAGCAGTACTTC.